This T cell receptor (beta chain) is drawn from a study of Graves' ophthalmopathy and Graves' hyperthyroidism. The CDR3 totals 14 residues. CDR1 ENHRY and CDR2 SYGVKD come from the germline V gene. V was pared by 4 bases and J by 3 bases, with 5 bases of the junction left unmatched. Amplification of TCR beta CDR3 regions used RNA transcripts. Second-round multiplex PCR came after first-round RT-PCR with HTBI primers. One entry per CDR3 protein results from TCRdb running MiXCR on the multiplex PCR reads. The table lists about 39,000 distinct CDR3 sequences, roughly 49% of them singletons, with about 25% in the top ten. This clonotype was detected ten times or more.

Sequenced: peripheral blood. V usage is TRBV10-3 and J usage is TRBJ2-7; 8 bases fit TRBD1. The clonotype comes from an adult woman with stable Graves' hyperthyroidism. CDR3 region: CAISVQGEYYEQYF. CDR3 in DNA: TGTGCCATCAGTGTACAGGGGGAATACTACGAGCAGTACTTC.